This TCR beta chain originates from a study of cytomegalovirus exposure and HLA in healthy donors. General study findings and limits: Based on reports, TCR beta sequences accurately predicted HLA-A and HLA-B alleles for most subjects. A missense DCLRE1C variant was associated with V- and J-gene trimming of TCR beta chains in a later analysis, and an independent cohort replicated the association.

The germline V and J ends were trimmed by 5 bases and 4 bases, with 14 bases remaining between them. Germline V gene lookup returns CDR1 MNHEY and CDR2 SMNVEV (reference sequence). This CDR3 comprises 14 residues. Nominal health characterized the donors when sampled, though unrecorded immune exposures were likely. Of note for this clone: What it binds is not known.

PCR amplification relied on 60 Vbeta primers (plus 13 Jbeta primers). The assay was immunoSEQ multiplex PCR, and TCRdb's table has in-frame clones only and misses some. The data contain 120,000 to 150,000 clones, over 60% of them singletons. The chain uses TRBV27 and TRBJ1-1; D is ambiguous. The TCR sequence derives from a woman aged 45 to 65 in good health and CMV-seronegative. Sequences were obtained from PBMCs. The CDR3 sequence: CASSLDGRVTEAFF. The CDR3 bases are TGTGCCAGCAGTCTGGACGGGAGGGTCACTGAAGCTTTCTTT.